This T cell receptor beta chain derives from a study of T cell clones after liver transplantation. At the level of the study: Post-transplant blood was tracked for graft-donor-reactive T cell clones identified in a pre-transplant mixed lymphocyte reaction. Apart from three HCV-positive recipients, transplants were for non-autoimmune, non-viral reasons. Tolerance: complete withdrawal held at least one year, liver enzymes staying within twice normal.

From germline, CDR1 is MNHEY and CDR2 SVGAGI. After removal of 6 bases from V and 4 bases from J, the junction contained 8 bases not matched to a gene. This CDR3 is 14 amino acids long. Data came from immunoSEQ multiplex PCR; TCRdb stores just in-frame clones and leaves some out. This sample has roughly 80,000 clones, with around four fifths found just once. On this clone: Its target is unknown.

Overall study findings and caveats: Graft donor-reactive T cells possibly entered the graft instead of undergoing deletion.

Here the sequenced sample was CD4+ T cells from blood, taken 46 months after liver transplant. The chain uses TRBV6-5 and TRBJ1-2, with 7 nucleotides matching TRBD1. The TCR sequence derives from a human patient who received a liver transplant. Some T cells may arise from the graft donor. The CDR3 bases are TGTGCCAGCAGCCCCACAGGGGTCGGCTATGGCTACACCTTC. Its translation: CASSPTGVGYGYTF.